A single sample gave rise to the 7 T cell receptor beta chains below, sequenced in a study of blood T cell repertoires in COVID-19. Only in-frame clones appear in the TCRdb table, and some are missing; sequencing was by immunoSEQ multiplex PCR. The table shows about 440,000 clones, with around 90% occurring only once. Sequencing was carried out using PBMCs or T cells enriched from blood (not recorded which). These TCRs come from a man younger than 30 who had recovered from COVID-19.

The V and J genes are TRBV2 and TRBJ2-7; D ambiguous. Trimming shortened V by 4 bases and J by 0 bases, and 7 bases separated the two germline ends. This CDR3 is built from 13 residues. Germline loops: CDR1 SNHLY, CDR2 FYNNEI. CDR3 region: CASSVPSSYEQYF. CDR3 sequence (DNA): TGTGCCAGCAGTGTCCCTAGCTCCTACGAGCAGTACTTC. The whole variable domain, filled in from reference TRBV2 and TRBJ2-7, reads EPEVTQTPSHQVTQMGQEVILRCVPISNHLYFYWYRQILGQKVEFLVSFYNNEISEKSEIFDDQFSVERPDGSNFTLKIRSTKLEDSAMYFCASSVPSSYEQYFGPGTRLTVT.

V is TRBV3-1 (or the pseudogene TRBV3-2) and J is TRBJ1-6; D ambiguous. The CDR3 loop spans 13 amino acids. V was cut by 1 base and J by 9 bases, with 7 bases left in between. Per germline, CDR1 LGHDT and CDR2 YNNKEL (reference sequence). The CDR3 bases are TGTGCCAGCAGCCAAGGTTTTAGTTCACCCCTCCACTTT. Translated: CASSQGFSSPLHF.

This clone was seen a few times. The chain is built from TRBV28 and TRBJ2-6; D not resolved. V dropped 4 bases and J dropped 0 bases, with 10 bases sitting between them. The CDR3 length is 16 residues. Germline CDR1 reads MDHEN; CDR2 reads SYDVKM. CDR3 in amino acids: CASSSGLGSGANVLTF. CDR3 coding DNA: TGTGCCAGCAGTTCGGGTCTCGGCTCTGGGGCCAACGTCCTGACTTTC.

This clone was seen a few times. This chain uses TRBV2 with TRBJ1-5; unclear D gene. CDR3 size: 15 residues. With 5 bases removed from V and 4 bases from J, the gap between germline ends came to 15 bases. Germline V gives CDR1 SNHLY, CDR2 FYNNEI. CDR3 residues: CASSLEDGRNQPQHF. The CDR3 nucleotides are TGTGCCAGCAGTTTGGAGGACGGTAGAAATCAGCCCCAGCATTTT.

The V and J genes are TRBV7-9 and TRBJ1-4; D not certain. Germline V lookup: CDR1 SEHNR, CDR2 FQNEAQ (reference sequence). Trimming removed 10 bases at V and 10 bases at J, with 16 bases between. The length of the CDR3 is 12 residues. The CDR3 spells CATDGLSRKLFF. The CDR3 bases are TGTGCCACGGATGGACTGTCAAGAAAACTGTTTTTT.

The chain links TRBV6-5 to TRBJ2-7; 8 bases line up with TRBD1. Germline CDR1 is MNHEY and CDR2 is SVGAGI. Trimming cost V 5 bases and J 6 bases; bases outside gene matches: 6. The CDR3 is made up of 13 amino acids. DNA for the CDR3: TGTGCCAGCAGTCGCCTGACAGGGGCCGAGCAGTACTTC. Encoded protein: CASSRLTGAEQYF.

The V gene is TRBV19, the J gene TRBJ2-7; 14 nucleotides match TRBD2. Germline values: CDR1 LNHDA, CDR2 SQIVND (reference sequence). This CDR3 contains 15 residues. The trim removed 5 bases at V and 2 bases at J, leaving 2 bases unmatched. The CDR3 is CASSGTSGRPYEQYF. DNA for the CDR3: TGTGCCAGTAGTGGGACTAGCGGGAGACCCTACGAGCAGTACTTC.